This TCR beta chain was identified during a study of T cell responses to AZD1222 COVID-19 vaccine. Sequencing was performed with immunoSEQ multiplex PCR; in TCRdb, only in-frame clones are kept and a portion is missing. The table has about 110,000 clones, around 93% seen once. Ends included, the CDR3 has 10 residues. Germline V gene data show CDR1 as SGHKS and CDR2 as YYEKEE (reference sequence). Turning to this clone: This likely comes from a read error, as the CDR3 has no conserved phenylalanine or tryptophan at its end. No DNA is shown, since the ends of the CDR3 on it are uncertain; the CDR3 is the one TCRdb lists.

The TCR comes from an adult in good health. This chain uses TRBV5-5 with TRBJ1-4. The source material was peripheral blood, sampled on day 0 of AZD1222 vaccination. This CDR3 reads CASSDLMARS.